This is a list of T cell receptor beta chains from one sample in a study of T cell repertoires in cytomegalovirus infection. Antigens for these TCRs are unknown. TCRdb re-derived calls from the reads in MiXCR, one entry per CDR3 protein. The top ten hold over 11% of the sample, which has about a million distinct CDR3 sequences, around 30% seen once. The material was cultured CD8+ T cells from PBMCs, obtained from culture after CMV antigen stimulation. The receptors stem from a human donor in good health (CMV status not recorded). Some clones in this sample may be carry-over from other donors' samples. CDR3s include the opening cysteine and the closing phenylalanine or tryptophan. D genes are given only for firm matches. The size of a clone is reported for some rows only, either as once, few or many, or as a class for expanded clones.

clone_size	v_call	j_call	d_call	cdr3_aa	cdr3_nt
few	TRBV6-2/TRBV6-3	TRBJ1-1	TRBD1	CASTDPGGFDAAFF	TGTGCCAGCACTGACCCAGGGGGTTTCGATGCAGCTTTCTTT
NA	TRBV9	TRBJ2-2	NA	CASSVYRTGELFF	TGTGCCAGCAGCGTATACCGTACCGGGGAGCTGTTTTTT
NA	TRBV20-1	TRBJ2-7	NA	CSAREKGSSYEQYF	TGCAGTGCTAGAGAGAAGGGCAGCTCCTACGAGCAGTACTTC
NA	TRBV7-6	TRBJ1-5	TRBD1	CASSRYVLGQGINQPQHF	TGTGCCAGCAGCCGCTATGTTCTGGGACAGGGTATTAATCAGCCCCAGCATTTT
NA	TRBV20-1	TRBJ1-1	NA	CSAEPGRMKNTEAFF	TGCAGTGCAGAGCCGGGCAGAATGAAGAACACTGAAGCTTTCTTT
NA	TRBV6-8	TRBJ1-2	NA	CASSYSVRSGMYGYTF	TGTGCCAGCAGTTACTCGGTTCGTTCAGGGATGTATGGCTACACCTTC
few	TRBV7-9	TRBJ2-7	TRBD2	CASSSPGLPIYEQYF	TGTGCCAGCAGCTCCCCGGGACTACCAATCTACGAGCAGTACTTC
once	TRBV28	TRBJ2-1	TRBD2	CASSRLGRDYYNEQFF	TGTGCCAGCAGTCGGCTCGGGCGGGACTACTACAATGAGCAGTTCTTC
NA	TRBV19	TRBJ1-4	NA	CASTQRGNEKLFF	TGTGCCAGTACCCAAAGAGGGAATGAAAAACTGTTTTTT
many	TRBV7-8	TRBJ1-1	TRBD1	CASSPYTGGTEAFF	TGTGCCAGCAGCCCTTACACAGGGGGAACTGAAGCTTTCTTT
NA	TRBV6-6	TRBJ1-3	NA	CASSYVDLAGNTIYF	TGTGCCAGCAGTTACGTAGACCTAGCGGGAAACACCATATATTTT
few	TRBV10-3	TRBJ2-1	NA	CAISEIYRVTYNEQFF	TGTGCCATCAGTGAGATTTATAGGGTGACCTACAATGAGCAGTTCTTC
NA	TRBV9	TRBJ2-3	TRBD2	CASSGRLAGGTDTQYF	TGTGCCAGCAGCGGAAGACTAGCGGGGGGCACAGATACGCAGTATTTT
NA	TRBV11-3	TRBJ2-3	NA	CASSLRLAGSSTDTQYF	TGTGCCAGCAGCTTGAGATTGGCGGGGTCTAGCACAGATACGCAGTATTTT
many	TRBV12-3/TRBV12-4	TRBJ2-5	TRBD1	CASSQYGTEQETQYF	TGTGCCAGCAGCCAATACGGGACAGAACAAGAGACCCAGTACTTC
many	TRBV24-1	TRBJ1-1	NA	CATVPHVVNTEAFF	TGTGCCACCGTACCGCATGTCGTGAACACTGAAGCTTTCTTT